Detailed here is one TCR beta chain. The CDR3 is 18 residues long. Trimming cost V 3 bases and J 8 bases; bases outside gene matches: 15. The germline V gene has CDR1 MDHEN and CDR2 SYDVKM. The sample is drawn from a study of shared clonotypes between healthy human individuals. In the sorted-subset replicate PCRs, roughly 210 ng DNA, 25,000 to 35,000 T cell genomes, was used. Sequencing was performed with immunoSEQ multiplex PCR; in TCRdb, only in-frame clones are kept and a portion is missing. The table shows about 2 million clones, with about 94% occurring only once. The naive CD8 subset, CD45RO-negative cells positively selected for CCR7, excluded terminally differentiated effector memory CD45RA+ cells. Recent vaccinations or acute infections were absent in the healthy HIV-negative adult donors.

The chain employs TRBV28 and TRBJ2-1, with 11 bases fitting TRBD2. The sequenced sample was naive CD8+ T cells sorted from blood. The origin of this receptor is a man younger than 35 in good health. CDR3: CASSLMVAGGYGRDEQFF. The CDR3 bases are TGTGCCAGCAGTTTGATGGTAGCGGGGGGGTATGGTAGGGATGAGCAGTTCTTC.